One and the same sample provided the 6 T cell receptor beta chains below, sequenced in a study of cytomegalovirus exposure and HLA in healthy donors. PCR was performed using 60 Vbeta and 13 Jbeta primers. Some clones are missing from TCRdb's copy, which holds only in-frame ones; the method was immunoSEQ multiplex PCR. In the table there are 250,000 to 350,000 clones, roughly 90% of which are singletons. The material sequenced was PBMCs. These receptors were taken from a man aged 35 to 55 in good health and CMV-seropositive.

This chain uses TRBV15 with TRBJ2-6; D perhaps matches TRBD2 (5 bases). The germline V gene encodes CDR1 LNHNV and CDR2 YYDKDF (reference sequence). V was pared by 1 base and J by 1 base, with 11 bases between. This CDR3 is built from 17 residues. The CDR3 region has the DNA TGTGCCACCAGCAGAGTGGGCCGGAGGTCTGGGGCCAACGTCCTGACTTTC. Translating gives CATSRVGRRSGANVLTF.

The rearrangement links TRBV6-6 to TRBJ2-1; 11 nucleotides agree with TRBD2. V shed 5 bases and J 7 bases; nucleotides not matched to a gene: 4. The CDR3 has 14 residues. CDR1 is MNHNY, CDR2 SVGAGI, per germline (reference sequence). The DNA for the CDR3 is TGTGCCAGCAGTCCTACTAGCGGGAGTAATGAGCAGTTCTTC. This sequence encodes CASSPTSGSNEQFF.

On this clone itself: Germline is not matched at one junction end, which may reflect a read error. V and J are TRBV7-9 and TRBJ1-2; 10 nucleotides match TRBD1. The germline V gene has CDR1 SEHNR and CDR2 FQNEAQ (reference sequence). This CDR3 has 14 amino acids. In nucleotides, the CDR3 is TGTTCCAGCAGCTTTCGACAGGGGGCAGATGGCTACACCTTC. This translates into CSSSFRQGADGYTF.

The chain carries TRBV19 and TRBJ2-3; 8 bases agree with TRBD1. The CDR3 extends over 15 amino acids. With V trimmed by 5 bases and J by 3 bases, 7 bases remained unmatched. The germline V gene encodes CDR1 LNHDA and CDR2 SQIVND (reference sequence). CDR3 bases: TGTGCCAGTAGTTTCATCACAGGGGGGACAGATACGCAGTATTTT. Protein: CASSFITGGTDTQYF.

CDR3 nucleotides: TGTGCCAGCTCACCCACAGACGGGAACACTGAAGCTTTCTTT. This codes for CASSPTDGNTEAFF. The gene calls are TRBV18 and TRBJ1-1, with D hard to call. Per germline, CDR1 KGHSH and CDR2 LQKENI. CDR3 length: 14 amino acids. Trimming stripped 3 bases from V and 1 base from J, with 9 bases between.

The genes are TRBV9 and TRBJ2-1, with 7 bases aligning to TRBD2. V trimming: 1 base; J trimming: 5 bases; junction bases outside the gene matches: 3. Germline values: CDR1 SGDLS, CDR2 YYNGEE. The CDR3 extends over 14 amino acids. The DNA for the CDR3 is TGTGCCAGCAGCGTATGGGGGGGGAACAATGAGCAGTTCTTC. Translating gives CASSVWGGNNEQFF.